The table lists the clone carrying this T cell receptor beta chain with many counts. As yet, its antigen is unknown. The data were taken from a study of T cells in Graves' hyperthyroidism and ophthalmopathy. General observations from the study: Researchers found most expanded thyroid clonotypes above 0.001 in blood as well.

The definition of stable Graves' hyperthyroidism was no ophthalmopathy progression within 18 months. Disease duration under 2 months; hyperthyroidism patients were aged 18 to 65. Uncontrolled infection, other autoimmune disease, pregnancy or lactation led to exclusion. TCR beta CDR3 region amplification was performed from RNA transcripts. HTBI primers were used for first-round RT-PCR of the TCR CDR3. TCRdb ran MiXCR on the multiplex PCR reads and lists one entry per CDR3 protein. Of some 760,000 distinct CDR3 sequences listed, 14% were seen once; the top ten hold about 10%. The CDR3 is 16 amino acids. V gave up 7 bases and J gave up 8 bases, with 26 bases separating them. Germline lookup yields CDR1 SGHVS and CDR2 FQNEAQ.

The chain couples TRBV7-8 to TRBJ1-2; D perhaps matches TRBD1 (6 bases). The sequenced material came from blood. This TCR was recovered from a woman aged 18-29 years with Graves' hyperthyroidism. The DNA for the CDR3 is TGTGCCAGCACCCAATACGACCAGGGGCTCGGAGGCGGCTACACCTTC. Translation: CASTQYDQGLGGGYTF.